The rows below give T cell receptor beta chains drawn from one sample of a study of regulatory T cells in long-lasting Graves disease. TCRdb re-derived calls from the multiplex PCR reads in MiXCR, one entry per CDR3 protein. The sample shows more than 300,000 distinct CDR3 sequences, roughly 16% of them seen only once. This material consisted of peripheral blood mononuclear cells (PBMCs), taken at new diagnosis, from a patient treated with antithyroid drugs. These receptor sequences come from a female donor with Graves disease. Both conserved end residues are part of each CDR3. The D gene is left open where the match is weak. A row's size may be missing; if present it is once, few, many or a size class.

CDR3nt	CDR3aa	abundance	d_gene	v_gene	j_gene
TGTGCCAGCAGCGTCCTAGAGGGCCCGAACACCGGGGAGCTGTTTTTT	CASSVLEGPNTGELFF	-	-	TRBV9	TRBJ2-2
TGTGCTAGTGGTTTGGACGGAGAGACCCAGTACTTC	CASGLDGETQYF	many	-	TRBV12-5	TRBJ2-5
TGTGCCAGCAGTTACGGTTGGAGGAACTATGGCTACACCTTC	CASSYGWRNYGYTF	-	-	TRBV11-2	TRBJ1-2
TGTGCCAGCAGACGACCGGGGGGAGCGTATGGCTACACCTTC	CASRRPGGAYGYTF	many	-	TRBV27	TRBJ1-2
TGCGCCAGCAGCCGATACACGGGGGAGACCCAGTACTTC	CASSRYTGETQYF	few	-	TRBV4-1	TRBJ2-5
TGTGCCAGCAGTTTTTTTTGGGACTACAAGACCTCCAGCACAGATACGCAGTATTTT	CASSFFWDYKTSSTDTQYF	many	TRBD2	TRBV28	TRBJ2-3
TGTGCCACCAGCAGAGATGAGAGCGGGGGGGGCGAAGGGGATACGCAGTATTTT	CATSRDESGGGEGDTQYF	-	TRBD2	TRBV15	TRBJ2-3
TGCAGTGCGAAGACTAGCGGGGACTACAATGAGCAGTTCTTC	CSAKTSGDYNEQFF	once	TRBD2	TRBV20-1	TRBJ2-1
TGCGCCAGCAGCCGGAACAGGGGTCCGGGCAATGAGCAGTTCTTC	CASSRNRGPGNEQFF	many	TRBD1	TRBV5-1	TRBJ2-1
TGTGCCATCACAGTCCTAGTCCTCCACTTT	CAITVLVLHF	many	-	TRBV10-3	TRBJ1-6
TGTGCCAGCAGCATTAGTCTGGGGGGAGATGGCTACACCTTC	CASSISLGGDGYTF	many	-	TRBV7-2	TRBJ1-2
TGTGCCAGCAGTGACGGATGGGGGGAGACCCAGTACTTC	CASSDGWGETQYF	-	-	TRBV6-4	TRBJ2-5
TGTGCCAGCAGTATCCGACAGGGGGCCCTTAACTATGGCTACACCTTC	CASSIRQGALNYGYTF	-	TRBD1	TRBV12-3/TRBV12-4	TRBJ1-2
TGCAGTGGGGTGGGCGGGAGGACAGATACGCAGTATTTT	CSGVGGRTDTQYF	many	TRBD2	TRBV20-1	TRBJ2-3
TGTGCCAGCAGCTTATCCGGTCCATTCACTGAAGCTTTCTTT	CASSLSGPFTEAFF	many	-	TRBV11-2	TRBJ1-1
TGTGCCAGCAGTTACAGTCCTTCGAGCTCCTACGAGCAGTACTTC	CASSYSPSSSYEQYF	many	-	TRBV6-2/TRBV6-3	TRBJ2-7
TGTGCCACCAGCAACCCGCCGAGGGGATACACTGAAGCTTTCTTT	CATSNPPRGYTEAFF	many	-	TRBV15	TRBJ1-1
TGTGCCAGCAGCTCTCGTCCGGGACAGGGCACAGATACGCAGTATTTT	CASSSRPGQGTDTQYF	many	TRBD1	TRBV7-3	TRBJ2-3
TGTGCCAGCAGTCCCGGAGGACAGGGGGCTCGGGGTGAGCAGTTCTTC	CASSPGGQGARGEQFF	many	TRBD1	TRBV28	TRBJ2-1
TGTGCCAGCAGTTTATTCGGGGACAGCCTCAGCTCTGGAAACACCATATATTTT	CASSLFGDSLSSGNTIYF	many	TRBD1	TRBV27	TRBJ1-3
TGCGCCAGCAGCCTCCGGGACACACAGTACTATGGCTACACCTTC	CASSLRDTQYYGYTF	few	-	TRBV5-1	TRBJ1-2
TGCAGTGCTAGAGACCTGGGACACTCCTACGAGCAGTACTTC	CSARDLGHSYEQYF	many	-	TRBV20-1	TRBJ2-7
TGTGCCAGCGCCCCACGGGCGGGGGCCCCCAAAAACATTCAGTACTTC	CASAPRAGAPKNIQYF	-	-	TRBV6-1	TRBJ2-4
TGTGCCACCAGTTCACCGGGAGAAGGGGGAGAGACCCAGTACTTC	CATSSPGEGGETQYF	many	-	TRBV24-1	TRBJ2-5
TGTGCCAGCAGCTTAGATGTCGAGGGGGACATTCAGTACTTC	CASSLDVEGDIQYF	-	-	TRBV11-2	TRBJ2-4
TGTGCCAGCAGCCCTCCTCGGGGGGCGCAAAGACAATACTTC	CASSPPRGAQRQYF	many	-	TRBV11-2	TRBJ2-7
TGTGCCACCAGCAGGGACCTGGGGAGCTCCTACGAGCAGTACTTC	CATSRDLGSSYEQYF	-	-	TRBV15	TRBJ2-7
TGTGCCAGCAGCTCAGGGAGGGATGGCTACACCTTC	CASSSGRDGYTF	few	-	TRBV9	TRBJ1-2
TGTGCCAGCAGTCGGGACAGGGAAAGGTCACCCCTCCACTTT	CASSRDRERSPLHF	many	TRBD1	TRBV12-3/TRBV12-4	TRBJ1-6
TGTGCCAGCACGAGGCTGATTTTCCCCACGACTTATGAAAAACTGTTTTTT	CASTRLIFPTTYEKLFF	-	-	TRBV6-2/TRBV6-3	TRBJ1-4
TGTGCCAGCAGCCCGGACAGTGGAGGCGAGCAGTACTTC	CASSPDSGGEQYF	many	-	TRBV9	TRBJ2-7
TGTGCTAGTGGTTTGGGGACAGGCGAAAATGAGCAGTTCTTC	CASGLGTGENEQFF	many	TRBD1	TRBV12-5	TRBJ2-1
TGTGCCAGCAGTTACCGGGCACAGGAGAACACCGGGGAGCTGTTTTTT	CASSYRAQENTGELFF	-	-	TRBV6-5	TRBJ2-2
TGCGCCAGCAGCTCGGGACAGGGGACCCAGCCCCAGCATTTT	CASSSGQGTQPQHF	many	TRBD1	TRBV5-1	TRBJ1-5
TGTGCCAGCAGTTTAGTATCAGGGAGGGACGGCGAGACCCAGTACTTC	CASSLVSGRDGETQYF	few	TRBD2	TRBV27	TRBJ2-5
TGTGCTAGTGGTTTGGGGACAGGGTCCCTCACCGGGGAGCTGTTTTTT	CASGLGTGSLTGELFF	few	TRBD1	TRBV12-5	TRBJ2-2
TGTGCCAGCAGTTCAAACGGGGACACCGGAGCTAACTATGGCTACACCTTC	CASSSNGDTGANYGYTF	many	-	TRBV27	TRBJ1-2
TGTGCCTGGAGACTGGGACTTTGGGGCACTGAAGCTTTCTTT	CAWRLGLWGTEAFF	many	-	TRBV30	TRBJ1-1
TGTGCCAGCAGCGGGACAGGGGCCGGGGACTCCCCGTGGAATGAGCAGTTCTTC	CASSGTGAGDSPWNEQFF	many	TRBD1	TRBV11-3	TRBJ2-1
TGCAGTGCTAGAGGTTCCAAGCTGTACGAGCAGTACTTC	CSARGSKLYEQYF	many	-	TRBV20-1	TRBJ2-7
TGTGCCAGCAGTCCCCCCACTAGCGGTAACAATGAGCAGTTCTTC	CASSPPTSGNNEQFF	many	TRBD2	TRBV27	TRBJ2-1
TGCGCCAGCAGCCAACCCTTAGCGAGCACCGGGGAGCTGTTTTTT	CASSQPLASTGELFF	few	-	TRBV4-1	TRBJ2-2
TGTGCCAGCAGCACCATGGGACTAGGGGGCCGGGAGCAGTACTTC	CASSTMGLGGREQYF	few	-	TRBV27	TRBJ2-7
TGTGCCAGCAGCCGGGACCCTACTAACTATGGCTACACCTTC	CASSRDPTNYGYTF	many	-	TRBV7-6	TRBJ1-2
TGCAGTGCTGAAAATCGGGAAAGCGGCACAGATACGCAGTATTTT	CSAENRESGTDTQYF	many	-	TRBV20-1	TRBJ2-3
TGTGCCAGTAGCGAACAAGGACCTCCCAAGTCCTACGCGCAGTACTTC	CASSEQGPPKSYAQYF	many	-	TRBV19	TRBJ2-7
TGTGCCAGCAGAACCCTATCACAGGGGAACATGGACAATGAGCAGTTCTTC	CASRTLSQGNMDNEQFF	-	TRBD1	TRBV19	TRBJ2-1
TGCGCCAGCAGCCCGGGTGGGGGACTAGATGGCGAGCAGTACTTC	CASSPGGGLDGEQYF	-	TRBD2	TRBV5-1	TRBJ2-7
TGTGCCAGCAGCCCAGACAGGATGGGAGAGACCCAGTACTTC	CASSPDRMGETQYF	many	-	TRBV7-9	TRBJ2-5
TGTGCCAGCAGCTTAAAGGCGGGTGTCGGTGAAAAACTGTTTTTT	CASSLKAGVGEKLFF	few	-	TRBV13	TRBJ1-4